This TCR beta chain was sequenced for a study of blood T cell repertoires in COVID-19 (dated by TCRdb to 2018 to 2021). A note on the overall study: Samples covering the acute and convalescent phases of COVID-19 were provided by collaborators in the United States, Italy and Spain. The material from the prospective study consisted of cDNA or gDNA derived from T cells, B-cell-depleted T cells, or PBMCs. The dataset comprised deeply sampled blood TCRbeta repertoires from subjects exposed to, actively infected with, or recovered from COVID-19. The repertoires were released in a freely available public database intended as a resource for research on the immune response to SARS-CoV-2. The samples were drawn from two sources: the first 160 participants of the ongoing ImmuneRACE study, and some 1,300 subjects contributed by 6 global collaborators. A de-identified subject ID, COVID-19 status, age in years and sex were almost always included in the sample metadata. HLA class I and class II types, where available, came from metadata supplied by the sample provider rather than from assay-based typing. Findings and caveats that apply to the study as a whole: How much clinical and demographic metadata was included differed by source and by participant, and the metadata was provided uncurated.

TCRbeta CDR3 regions were amplified from genomic DNA by means of the immunoSEQ Assay, a bias-controlled multiplex PCR. The authors' pipeline ran thus. The number of nucleated cells in each sample was estimated by amplification of reference gene primers within the assay. Sequence reads were collapsed and filtered to measure the absolute abundance of every unique TCRbeta CDR3 rearrangement. For each sample, productive Simpson clonality was calculated as the square root of Simpson's diversity index across productive rearrangements. The table comes from immuneACCESS by way of TCRdb, which keeps in-frame sequences with V and J called. Part of the clones is missing from these tables; in studies checked, under half for an unresolved V gene and the rest for unknown reasons. That table is the source of V, J and clone size, and D and trimming were worked out from the DNA. Recorded for this sample are tens of thousands of clones; 78% of them occurred a single time. About 25% of the sample goes to the ten largest clones.

The collaborating institutions used their own protocols to collect whole blood in K2EDTA tubes. Collaborator samples were shipped for TCRbeta analysis as frozen whole blood, isolated PBMCs, or DNA extracted from either sample type. In the germline V gene, CDR1 corresponds to SQVTM and CDR2 to ANQGSEA. The CDR3 spans 12 residues, from the cysteine through the phenylalanine. The CDR3 DNA has 36 bases and is translated from base 1. From V the trimming removes 7 bases and from J it removes 7 bases, while the gene matches leave 7 bases of the junction unaccounted for. Remarks on this clone: Which antigen it targets is not known. Within one base of it there is no much larger clone, and no base qualities were kept.

The sequence joins TRBV29-1 to TRBJ2-1; 7 nucleotides in the junction match TRBD1. The origin of this receptor is a human donor in a cohort sampled during active COVID-19. Specimen: peripheral blood. The bases read TGCAGCGCAGTGGACAGGATTAATGAGCAGTTCTTC. This yields the protein CSAVDRINEQFF.